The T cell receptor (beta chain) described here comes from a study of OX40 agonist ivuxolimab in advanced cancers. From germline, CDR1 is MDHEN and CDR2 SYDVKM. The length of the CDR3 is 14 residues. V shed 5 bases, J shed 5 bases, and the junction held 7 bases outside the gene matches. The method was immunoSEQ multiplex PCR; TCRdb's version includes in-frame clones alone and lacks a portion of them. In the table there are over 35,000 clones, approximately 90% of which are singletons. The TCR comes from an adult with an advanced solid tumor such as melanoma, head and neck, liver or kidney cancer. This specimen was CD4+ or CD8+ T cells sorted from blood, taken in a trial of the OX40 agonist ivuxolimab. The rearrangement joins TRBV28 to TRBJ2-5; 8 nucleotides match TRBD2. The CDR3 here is CASSPGGRRETQYF. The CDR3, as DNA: TGTGCCAGCAGTCCGGGGGGGCGGCGGGAGACCCAGTACTTC.